The 32 T cell receptor beta chains below were found in one sample sequenced in a study of OX40 agonist ivuxolimab in advanced cancers. Using immunoSEQ multiplex PCR, the repertoire was profiled, and TCRdb retains in-frame clones only, with some absent. In the table there are about 57,000 clones, 83% of which are singletons. The source material was CD4+ or CD8+ T cells sorted from blood, sampled in a trial of the OX40 agonist ivuxolimab. These TCRs come from an adult with an advanced solid tumor such as melanoma, head and neck, liver or kidney cancer.

The V and J genes are TRBV9 and TRBJ2-2, with D maybe TRBD1 (5 bases). In germline, CDR1 is SGDLS, CDR2 YYNGEE. Trimming stripped 4 bases from V and 6 bases from J, with 13 bases between. CDR3 size: 14 residues. The CDR3 here is CASSSGRDAGELFF. The CDR3, as DNA: TGTGCCAGCAGCTCGGGCAGGGATGCCGGGGAGCTGTTTTTT.

The rearrangement joins TRBV7-2 to TRBJ2-7; the D is unclear. Trimming shortened V by 2 bases and J by 2 bases, and 13 bases separated the two germline ends. Looked up from germline, CDR1 is SGHTA and CDR2 is FQGNSA. The CDR3 sequence is 15 residues long. CDR3 nucleotides: TGTGCCAGCAGCTTAAGTTTTGCGGTGGCCTACGAGCAGTACTTC. This gives the protein CASSLSFAVAYEQYF.

Sample share makes this clone medium-sized. This chain links TRBV11-2 with TRBJ1-3; D is perhaps TRBD1 (5 bases). V dropped 5 bases and J dropped 0 bases, with 23 bases sitting between them. The CDR3 sequence is 19 residues long. Germline-derived CDR1 and CDR2 are SGHAT and FQNNGV. CDR3 protein: CASSRWFGDGPDSGNTIYF. The CDR3 DNA sequence: TGTGCCAGCAGCCGGTGGTTTGGGGACGGACCTGACTCTGGAAACACCATATATTTT.

The rearrangement joins TRBV29-1 to TRBJ1-2, with D tentatively TRBD1 (5 bases). Germline V CDR1 and CDR2: SQVTM, ANQGSEA. The CDR3 covers 13 residues. Trimming left V 7 bases short and J 4 bases short, with 16 bases between. CDR3 sequence reads: CSAEVRGGYGYTF. CDR3 coding DNA: TGCAGCGCTGAGGTGAGGGGAGGCTATGGCTACACCTTC.

The rearrangement links TRBV30 to TRBJ2-5; a possible D gene is TRBD2 (6 bases). V was shortened by 3 bases and J by 5 bases, with 19 bases between the two germline ends. CDR3 size: 15 residues. CDR1 and CDR2 from the germline V gene are GTSNPN and SVGIG (reference sequence). The CDR3 is CAWSPGGAAGETQYF. The CDR3 DNA is TGTGCCTGGAGCCCTGGGGGTGCGGCGGGGGAGACCCAGTACTTC.

The chain couples TRBV5-1 to TRBJ2-3, with 10 bases aligning to TRBD2. Trimming removed 4 bases from V and 4 bases from J; junction bases left unmatched: 9. The CDR3 extends over 16 amino acids. Germline values: CDR1 SGHRS, CDR2 YFSETQ. CDR3 sequence: CASSRQGTSDADTQYF. The CDR3 nucleotides are TGCGCCAGCAGCCGCCAAGGGACTAGCGACGCAGATACGCAGTATTTT. Full variable domain (rest looked up from reference TRBV5-1 and TRBJ2-3): KAGVTQTPRYLIKTRGQQVTLSCSPISGHRSVSWYQQTPGQGLQFLFEYFSETQRNKGNFPGRFSGRQFSNSRSEMNVSTLELGDSALYLCASSRQGTSDADTQYFGPGTRLTVL.

This clone has only a few counts. The chain couples TRBV9 to TRBJ2-3; 8 nucleotides line up with TRBD2. This CDR3 region has 17 residues. CDR1 SGDLS and CDR2 YYNGEE come from the germline V gene. The trim removed 0 bases at V and 0 bases at J, leaving 6 bases unmatched. CDR3 protein: CASSVGGGLSSTDTQYF. The CDR3 DNA sequence: TGTGCCAGCAGCGTAGGCGGGGGGCTTTCTAGCACAGATACGCAGTATTTT.

This clone was seen only a few times. The V and J genes are TRBV16 and TRBJ1-4; D is uncertain. With 4 bases removed from V and 0 bases from J, the gap between germline ends came to 6 bases. Germline loops: CDR1 KGHSY, CDR2 FQNENV. CDR3 length: 14 amino acids. The DNA of the CDR3 is TGTGCCAGCAGCCCCACAGCAACTAATGAAAAACTGTTTTTT. Protein: CASSPTATNEKLFF. The entire variable domain, with the rest obtained from reference TRBV16 and TRBJ1-4, is as follows: GEEVAQTPKHLVRGEGQKAKLYCAPIKGHSYVFWYQQVLKNEFKFLISFQNENVFDETGMPKERFSAKCLPNSPCSLEIQATKLEDSAVYFCASSPTATNEKLFFGSGTQLSVL.

The V call is TRBV28, the J call TRBJ2-2, with 9 bases lining up with TRBD2. V lost 7 bases to trimming and J lost 5 bases; unmatched junction nucleotides: 5. Germline loops: CDR1 MDHEN, CDR2 SYDVKM. CDR3 length: 14 amino acids. The CDR3 protein is CASTGAGGTGELFF. CDR3 DNA: TGTGCCAGCACGGGGGCGGGAGGGACCGGGGAGCTGTTTTTT. Looking up the rest from reference TRBV28 and TRBJ2-2 gives the full variable domain: DVKVTQSSRYLVKRTGEKVFLECVQDMDHENMFWYRQDPGLGLRLIYFSYDVKMKEKGDIPEGYSVSREKKERFSLILESASTNQTSMYLCASTGAGGTGELFFGEGSRLTVL.

The CDR3 coding sequence is TGTGCCAGCAGTTATTCTGGGGGAACCGGGGAGCTGTTTTTT. It encodes CASSYSGGTGELFF. This rearrangement joins TRBV6-6 to TRBJ2-2; D may match TRBD1 or TRBD2 (5 bases each). This CDR3 has 14 residues. With 3 bases removed from V and 5 bases from J, the gap between germline ends came to 10 bases. CDR1 is MNHNY, CDR2 SVGAGI, per germline (reference sequence).

This clone was recorded once. The rearrangement links TRBV28 to TRBJ2-7, with 7 bases fitting TRBD1. The CDR3 consists of 14 residues. V lost 4 bases to trimming and J lost 1 base; unmatched junction nucleotides: 4. The V gene's germline CDR1 is MDHEN and CDR2 SYDVKM. DNA of the CDR3: TGTGCCAGCAGTTCGGGACAGCCGTCCTACGAGCAGTACTTC. Translation gives CASSSGQPSYEQYF.

This chain joins TRBV7-9 and TRBJ1-2; a possible D gene is TRBD1 (6 bases). The ends were cut back, 2 bases at V and 4 bases at J, with 17 bases in the middle. Germline-derived CDR1 and CDR2 are SEHNR and FQNEAQ (reference sequence). The CDR3 sequence is 16 residues long. Written as DNA, the CDR3 is TGTGCCAGCAGCTTATCGGCCACACAAGGGGGCTATGGCTACACCTTC. Encoded protein: CASSLSATQGGYGYTF. The variable domain in full, completed from reference TRBV7-9 and TRBJ1-2, reads DTGVSQNPRHKITKRGQNVTFRCDPISEHNRLYWYRQTLGQGPEFLTYFQNEAQLEKSRLLSDRFSAERPKGSFSTLEIQRTEQGDSAMYLCASSLSATQGGYGYTFGSGTRLTVV.

The count of this clone is one. The rearrangement joins TRBV28 to TRBJ1-2, with D perhaps matching TRBD1 (5 bases). The CDR3 length is 16 residues. The germline gives CDR1 MDHEN, CDR2 SYDVKM. Trimming shortened V by 1 base and J by 4 bases, and 16 bases separated the two germline ends. CDR3 protein: CASSLSGSRAGYGYTF. CDR3 sequence (DNA): TGTGCCAGCAGTTTATCGGGTTCCAGGGCTGGCTATGGCTACACCTTC.

V and J are TRBV4-2 and TRBJ2-4, with 10 nucleotides matching TRBD1. V trimming: 5 bases; J trimming: 3 bases; junction bases outside the gene matches: 7. This CDR3 has 16 amino acids. Per the germline V gene, CDR1 is LGHNA and CDR2 is YNFKEQ. As DNA, the CDR3 is TGTGCCAGCAGCTTGGGGACAGGGGTTGGCAAAAACATTCAGTACTTC. Translated: CASSLGTGVGKNIQYF.

The CDR3 reads CASSFGPGGLVNTIYF. The CDR3 nucleotides are TGTGCCAGCAGCTTTGGGCCGGGAGGGCTAGTAAACACCATATATTTT. V usage is TRBV11-2 and J usage is TRBJ1-3; D not certain. V shed 3 bases and J shed 6 bases, with 18 bases lying between them. CDR1 and CDR2 (germline): SGHAT, FQNNGV. CDR3 length: 16 residues.

The V and J genes are TRBV29-1 and TRBJ2-1; D may be TRBD1 (6 bases). The ends were cut back, 5 bases at V and 9 bases at J, with 11 bases in the middle. From germline, CDR1 is SQVTM and CDR2 ANQGSEA. CDR3 length equals 11 residues. CDR3 sequence (DNA): TGCAGCGTTCGGACAGACGGTGAGCAGTTCTTC. It specifies CSVRTDGEQFF.

This chain uses TRBV19 with TRBJ1-1, with 9 nucleotides matching TRBD1. The germline V gene encodes CDR1 LNHDA and CDR2 SQIVND (reference sequence). With 7 bases clipped from V and 6 bases from J, the junction kept 15 bases outside the gene matches. The CDR3 consists of 16 residues. The chain's CDR3 is CASKGNPTGGYSEAFF. DNA for the CDR3: TGTGCCAGTAAGGGGAACCCAACAGGGGGCTACTCTGAAGCTTTCTTT.

The chain uses TRBV6-1 and TRBJ2-3; D is perhaps TRBD2 (6 bases). This CDR3 contains 13 residues. Trimming took 5 bases from V and 4 from J, leaving 10 bases between them. Germline CDR1 reads MNHNS; CDR2 reads SASEGT. CDR3 in DNA: TGTGCCAGCAGTAGACCGGGAGCAGATACGCAGTATTTT. Translated, it gives CASSRPGADTQYF.

The chain carries TRBV27 and TRBJ2-1; D is uncertain. The CDR3 has 17 residues. The germline V gene encodes CDR1 MNHEY and CDR2 SMNVEV (reference sequence). V lost 5 bases and J lost 0, with 17 bases in between. CDR3: CASSPLKTPGSYNEQFF. The CDR3 DNA reads as TGTGCCAGCAGTCCTCTAAAGACACCTGGCTCCTACAATGAGCAGTTCTTC.

The chain employs TRBV7-8 and TRBJ2-3, with a tentative D call TRBD2 (5 bases). The germline V gene encodes CDR1 SGHVS and CDR2 FQNEAQ. Trimming removed 5 bases from V and 2 bases from J, with 11 bases in between. This CDR3 is built from 14 residues. The CDR3 region is CASSQAEYTDTQYF. DNA for the CDR3: TGTGCCAGCAGCCAAGCGGAGTACACAGATACGCAGTATTTT. The full variable domain, in which reference TRBV7-8 and TRBJ2-3 provide the parts outside the CDR3, is GAGVSQSPRYKVAKRGQDVALRCDPISGHVSLFWYQQALGQGPEFLTYFQNEAQLDKSGLPSDRFFAERPEGSVSTLKIQRTQQEDSAVYLCASSQAEYTDTQYFGPGTRLTVL.

The V call is TRBV5-1, the J call TRBJ1-2; unclear D gene. This CDR3 has 15 residues. Trimming removed 2 bases from V and 7 bases from J, with 18 bases in between. Germline V gives CDR1 SGHRS, CDR2 YFSETQ. CDR3 protein: CASSFTPGSGTGYTF. For the CDR3, the DNA is TGCGCCAGCAGCTTTACACCCGGTTCAGGAACTGGCTACACCTTC.

The chain is built from TRBV15 and TRBJ1-1; no clear D. Germline V gene sequence: CDR1 LNHNV, CDR2 YYDKDF (reference sequence). Deletions cut 0 bases from V and 1 base from J, with 9 bases between. The CDR3 runs to 15 residues. The DNA of the CDR3 is TGTGCCACCAGCAGAGAAAGAATTCGGAACACTGAAGCTTTCTTT. This translates into CATSRERIRNTEAFF.

The chain recombines TRBV4-2 with TRBJ2-5; no definite D call. The CDR3 is made up of 15 amino acids. The V gene's germline CDR1 is LGHNA and CDR2 YNFKEQ. Trimming pared 3 bases from V and 3 bases from J, leaving 14 bases between. CDR3 in amino acids: CASSQSSREKETQYF. CDR3 nucleotides: TGTGCCAGCAGCCAGTCTTCCCGTGAGAAAGAGACCCAGTACTTC.

The chain combines TRBV2 with TRBJ1-4; no clear D gene. This CDR3 has 11 amino acids. Germline V gene sequence: CDR1 SNHLY, CDR2 FYNNEI. The V end lost 1 base, the J end lost 12 bases, and 6 bases lay between the germline ends. Here the CDR3 DNA reads TGTGCCAGCAGTGAAGAAGGTCAACTGTTTTTT. It yields the protein CASSEEGQLFF.

The rearrangement joins TRBV5-6 to TRBJ1-2; possibly TRBD1 for D (5 bases). Germline lookup yields CDR1 SGHDT and CDR2 YYEEEE. The CDR3 covers 14 residues. Trimming left V 0 bases short and J 8 bases short, with 14 bases between. The CDR3 is CASSLGRGNGGYTF. The CDR3, as DNA: TGTGCCAGCAGCTTGGGGCGGGGGAATGGGGGCTACACCTTC.

The rearrangement joins TRBV18 to TRBJ1-5; D is possibly TRBD1 (5 bases). The CDR3 length is 16 residues. Per germline, CDR1 KGHSH and CDR2 LQKENI. The V gene lost 6 bases and the J gene lost 1 base, with 16 bases spanning the gap. For the CDR3, the DNA is TGTGCCAGCTCTCCGACAGAGGGCTCGAGCAATCAGCCCCAGCATTTT. Translating it yields CASSPTEGSSNQPQHF.

The J gene is TRBJ1-1, the V gene TRBV30, with D possibly TRBD1 on 5 matching bases. The CDR3 loop spans 13 amino acids. Germline CDR1 GTSNPN, CDR2 SVGIG (reference sequence). Trimming removed 2 bases from V and 3 bases from J, with 10 bases in between. The CDR3 region has the DNA TGTGCCTGGAGTCGTCAGGGATACACTGAAGCTTTCTTT. Its translation: CAWSRQGYTEAFF.

The V gene is TRBV14, the J gene TRBJ1-4; D unclear. The CDR3 spans 18 residues. Trimming took off 5 bases at V and 3 bases at J, with 22 bases between the two ends. The V gene's germline CDR1 is SGHDN and CDR2 FVKESK. The CDR3: CASSERRTTGDANEKLFF. The CDR3, as DNA: TGTGCCAGCAGCGAAAGGCGGACGACCGGCGACGCTAATGAAAAACTGTTTTTT.

J is TRBJ1-1 and V is TRBV5-1; D uncertain. This CDR3 has 12 residues. Germline V gene data show CDR1 as SGHRS and CDR2 as YFSETQ. V was clipped by 5 bases and J by 6 bases, with 11 bases between them. DNA for the CDR3: TGCGCCAGCAGTTCTAGCAACTCTGAAGCTTTCTTT. Its protein product is CASSSSNSEAFF.

The chain combines TRBV6-5 with TRBJ2-7; 12 bases align to TRBD2. V shed 6 bases, J shed 4 bases, and the junction held 7 bases outside the gene matches. This CDR3 has 15 residues. CDR1 MNHEY and CDR2 SVGAGI come from the germline V gene. The CDR3 coding sequence is TGTGCCAGCAGCCTGACTAGCGGGAGTGGTTACGAGCAGTACTTC. Translated: CASSLTSGSGYEQYF.

This clone has only a few counts. The chain is built from TRBV14 and TRBJ2-1, with TRBD2 matching 13 bases. The CDR3 loop spans 18 amino acids. V gave up 0 bases and J gave up 3 bases; unmatched junction bases: 5. Germline loops: CDR1 SGHDN, CDR2 FVKESK. Here the CDR3 reads CASSQDWTSGRFYNEQFF. CDR3 bases: TGTGCCAGCAGCCAAGACTGGACTAGCGGGAGATTCTACAATGAGCAGTTCTTC. The full variable domain, its missing parts supplied by reference TRBV14 and TRBJ2-1, is EAGVTQFPSHSVIEKGQTVTLRCDPISGHDNLYWYRRVMGKEIKFLLHFVKESKQDESGMPNNRFLAERTGGTYSTLKVQPAELEDSGVYFCASSQDWTSGRFYNEQFFGPGTRLTVL.

This sequence joins TRBV6-5 and TRBJ1-1; TRBD1 might be the D (5 bases). CDR3 length: 12 residues. From germline, CDR1 is MNHEY and CDR2 SVGAGI. Trimming pared 5 bases from V and 5 bases from J, leaving 9 bases between. In DNA form, the CDR3 reads TGTGCCAGCAGTCAGGGTAGGACTGAAGCTTTCTTT. Protein product: CASSQGRTEAFF.